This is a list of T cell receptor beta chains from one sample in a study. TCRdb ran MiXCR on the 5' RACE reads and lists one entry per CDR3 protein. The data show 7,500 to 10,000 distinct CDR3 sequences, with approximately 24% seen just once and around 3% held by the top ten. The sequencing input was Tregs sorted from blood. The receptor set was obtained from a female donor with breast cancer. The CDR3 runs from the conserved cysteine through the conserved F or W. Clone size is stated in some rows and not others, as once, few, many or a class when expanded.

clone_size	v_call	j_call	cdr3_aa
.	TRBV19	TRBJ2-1	CATRGGATSYNEQFF
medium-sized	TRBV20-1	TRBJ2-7	CSALIAGGRIYEQYF
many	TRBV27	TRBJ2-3	CASSLFVTDTQYF
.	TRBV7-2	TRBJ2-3	CASSFNSGGTTDTQYF
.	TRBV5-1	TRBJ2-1	CASSEGLAFDEQFF
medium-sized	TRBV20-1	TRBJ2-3	CSARDRLRGRADTQYF
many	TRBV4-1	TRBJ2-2	CASSFPWRNTGELFF
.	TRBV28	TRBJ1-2	CASSLRTELVRGYTF
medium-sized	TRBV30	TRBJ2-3	CAQSGASLTDTQYF
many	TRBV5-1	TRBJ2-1	CASSTSGISYNEQFF
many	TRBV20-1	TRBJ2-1	CSLLAGGYNEQFF
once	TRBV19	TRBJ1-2	CASRTQGANRGYTF
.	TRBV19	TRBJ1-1	CASRSGQGVSEAFF
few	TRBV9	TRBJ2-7	CASSVGGFPYEQYF
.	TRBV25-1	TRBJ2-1	CASSDSPEGYNEQFF
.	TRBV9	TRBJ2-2	CASRAGIANTGELFF
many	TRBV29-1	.	CSVEVGAADTQHF
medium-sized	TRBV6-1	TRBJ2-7	CASSEIAGEGPTTDYEQYF
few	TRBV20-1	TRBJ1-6	CSARDPDPRGDNSPLHF
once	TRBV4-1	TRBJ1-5	CTSSQDSAGGWPQHF
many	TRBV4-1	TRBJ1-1	CASSQDSLSNTEAFF
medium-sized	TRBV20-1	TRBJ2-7	CSATQREKQYEQYF
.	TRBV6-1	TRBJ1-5	CASSREGGLSNQPQHF
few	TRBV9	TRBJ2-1	CASSPRTSGSFNEQFF
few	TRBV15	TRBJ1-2	CATSRQGADGYTF
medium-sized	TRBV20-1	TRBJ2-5	CSARQGGETQYF
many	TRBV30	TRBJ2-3	CAWSVPGQGTDTQYF
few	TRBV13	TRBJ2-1	CASSPTSGKVGEQFF
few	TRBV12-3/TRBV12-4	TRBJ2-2	CASSFVRVSTGELFF
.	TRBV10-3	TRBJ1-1	CAISAPANTEAFF
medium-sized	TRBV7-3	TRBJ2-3	CASSFTGVSTDTQYF
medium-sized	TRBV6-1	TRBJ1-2	CASSELGQGAGYGYTF
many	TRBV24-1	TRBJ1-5	CATSGRFSNQPQHF
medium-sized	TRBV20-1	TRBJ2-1	CSARERISYNEQFF
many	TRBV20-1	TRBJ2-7	CSASAGTGYEQYF
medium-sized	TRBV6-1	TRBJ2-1	CASNPAGTSGKDEQFF
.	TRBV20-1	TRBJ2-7	CSASFSGVHYEQYF
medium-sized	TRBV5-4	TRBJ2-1	CASSPGTGVYNEQFF
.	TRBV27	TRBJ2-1	CASSFGGQYNEQFF
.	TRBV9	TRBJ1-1	CASSVVSGAMNTEAFF
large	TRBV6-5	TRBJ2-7	CASSYSRGYEQYF
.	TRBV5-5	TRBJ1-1	CASSSGNTEAFF
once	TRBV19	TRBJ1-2	CASSLDRGNSYTF
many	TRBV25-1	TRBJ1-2	CASSIELFFNYGYTF
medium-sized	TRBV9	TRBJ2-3	CASGTLPRGAGTDTQYF
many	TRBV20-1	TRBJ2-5	CSASVRTVVQETQYF
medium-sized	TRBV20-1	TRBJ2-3	CSARLADPTDTQYF
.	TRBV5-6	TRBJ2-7	CARSLGRYKQYF
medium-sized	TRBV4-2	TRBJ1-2	CASSQGSGNYGYTF
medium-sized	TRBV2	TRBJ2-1	CASERPGEIPHNEQFF